This T cell receptor (beta chain) was retrieved from a study of glioma-infiltrating T cells after dendritic cell vaccination. This table comes from immunoSEQ multiplex PCR, and its TCRdb copy is limited to in-frame clones, with some not included. The sample shows approximately 82,000 clones, approximately 90% of them seen only once. This CDR3 has 16 amino acids. Germline CDR1 reads SEHNR; CDR2 reads FQNEAQ (reference sequence). The trim removed 4 bases at V and 2 bases at J, leaving 4 bases unmatched. Blood PBMC samples: pre-vaccination, two weeks post third vaccination, and at tumor progression. This clonotype originated in a human donor with glioblastoma. This rearrangement joins TRBV7-9 to TRBJ2-3; 12 bases fit TRBD2. The input for sequencing was blood, taken before dendritic cell vaccination. The CDR3 coding sequence is TGTGCCAGCAGCTCGACTAGCGGGAGAGTCACAGATACGCAGTATTTT. Residues: CASSSTSGRVTDTQYF.